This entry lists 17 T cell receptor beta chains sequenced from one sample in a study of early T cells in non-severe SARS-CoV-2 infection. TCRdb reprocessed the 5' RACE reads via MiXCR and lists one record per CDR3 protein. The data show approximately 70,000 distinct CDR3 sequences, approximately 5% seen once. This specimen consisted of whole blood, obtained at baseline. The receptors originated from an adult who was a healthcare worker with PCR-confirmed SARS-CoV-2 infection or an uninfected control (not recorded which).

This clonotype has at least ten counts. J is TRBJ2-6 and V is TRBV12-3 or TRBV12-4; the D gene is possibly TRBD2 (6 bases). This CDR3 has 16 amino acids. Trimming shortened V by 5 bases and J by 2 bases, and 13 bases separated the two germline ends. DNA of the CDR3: TGTGCCAGCAGTCTGGGGGGAGGTGCTGGGGCCAACGTCCTGACTTTC. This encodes CASSLGGGAGANVLTF.

CDR3 in amino acids: CASLRGDYNEQFF. The DNA of the CDR3 is TGTGCCAGTCTGAGGGGGGACTACAATGAGCAGTTCTTC. The gene calls are TRBV27 and TRBJ2-1; D tentatively reads TRBD1 or TRBD2 (6 bases each). V shed 9 bases and J shed 3 bases, with 12 bases lying between them. The CDR3 contains 13 residues. CDR1 and CDR2 from the germline V gene are MNHEY and SMNVEV (reference sequence).

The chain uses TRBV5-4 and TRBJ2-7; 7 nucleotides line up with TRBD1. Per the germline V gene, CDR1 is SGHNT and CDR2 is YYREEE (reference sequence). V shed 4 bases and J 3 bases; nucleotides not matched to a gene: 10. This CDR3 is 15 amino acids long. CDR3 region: CASSIGTAGGYEQYF. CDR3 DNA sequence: TGTGCCAGCAGCATCGGGACAGCTGGAGGCTACGAGCAGTACTTC.

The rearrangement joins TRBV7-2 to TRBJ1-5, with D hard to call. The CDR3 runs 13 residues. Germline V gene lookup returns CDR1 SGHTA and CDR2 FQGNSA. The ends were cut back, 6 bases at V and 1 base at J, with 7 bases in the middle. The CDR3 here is CASRGLSNQPQHF. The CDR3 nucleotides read TGTGCCAGCAGGGGGTTGAGCAATCAGCCCCAGCATTTT.

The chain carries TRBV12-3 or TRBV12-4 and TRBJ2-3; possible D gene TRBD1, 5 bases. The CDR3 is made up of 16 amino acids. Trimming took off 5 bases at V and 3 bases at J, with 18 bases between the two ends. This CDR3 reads CASSPFWQGGTDTQYF. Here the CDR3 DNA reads TGTGCCAGCAGTCCTTTCTGGCAGGGTGGAACAGATACGCAGTATTTT.

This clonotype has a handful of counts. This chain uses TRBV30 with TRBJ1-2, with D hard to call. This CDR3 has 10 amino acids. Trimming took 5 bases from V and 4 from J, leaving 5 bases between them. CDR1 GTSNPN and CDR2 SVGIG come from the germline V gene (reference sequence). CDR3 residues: CAWDGYGYTF. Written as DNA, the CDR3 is TGTGCCTGGGACGGCTATGGCTACACCTTC. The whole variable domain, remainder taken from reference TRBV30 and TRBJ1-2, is SQTIHQWPATLVQPVGSPLSLECTVEGTSNPNLYWYRQAAGRGLQLLFYSVGIGQISSEVPQNLSASRPQDRQFILSSKKLLLSDSGFYLCAWDGYGYTFGSGTRLTVV.

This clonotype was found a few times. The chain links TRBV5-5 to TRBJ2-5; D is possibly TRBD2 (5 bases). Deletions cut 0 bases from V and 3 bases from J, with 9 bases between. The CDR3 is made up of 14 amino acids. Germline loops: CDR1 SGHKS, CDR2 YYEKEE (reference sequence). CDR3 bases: TGTGCCAGCAGCTTGGGTCCGGGAAAAGAGACCCAGTACTTC. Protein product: CASSLGPGKETQYF.

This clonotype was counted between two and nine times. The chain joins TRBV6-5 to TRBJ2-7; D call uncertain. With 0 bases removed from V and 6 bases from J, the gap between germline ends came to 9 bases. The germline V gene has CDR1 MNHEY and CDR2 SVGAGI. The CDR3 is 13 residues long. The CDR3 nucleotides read TGTGCCAGCAGTTACTCGGAGCCGGGCGAGCAGTACTTC. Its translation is CASSYSEPGEQYF.

CDR3 DNA: TGTGCCAGCAGTTGGGACTCCTTTAGGAATGAGCAGTTCTTC. Its translation: CASSWDSFRNEQFF. The chain combines TRBV6-2 or TRBV6-3 with TRBJ2-1; TRBD2 might be the D (6 bases). From germline, CDR1 is MNHEY and CDR2 SVGEGT. V lost 4 bases and J 7 bases, leaving 14 bases between the germline ends. The CDR3 covers 14 residues.

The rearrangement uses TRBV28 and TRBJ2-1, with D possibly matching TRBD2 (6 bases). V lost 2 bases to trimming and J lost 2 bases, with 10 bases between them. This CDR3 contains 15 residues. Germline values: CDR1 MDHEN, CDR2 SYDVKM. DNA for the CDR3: TGTGCCAGCAGTTTAATCGCGGGGCCCTACAATGAGCAGTTCTTC. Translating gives CASSLIAGPYNEQFF.

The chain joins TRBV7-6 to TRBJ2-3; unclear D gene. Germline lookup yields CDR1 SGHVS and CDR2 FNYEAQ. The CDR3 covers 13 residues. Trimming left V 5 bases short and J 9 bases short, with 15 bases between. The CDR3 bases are TGTGCCAGCAGCCCTCCCTCCTCAGGAACGCAGTATTTT. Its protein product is CASSPPSSGTQYF.

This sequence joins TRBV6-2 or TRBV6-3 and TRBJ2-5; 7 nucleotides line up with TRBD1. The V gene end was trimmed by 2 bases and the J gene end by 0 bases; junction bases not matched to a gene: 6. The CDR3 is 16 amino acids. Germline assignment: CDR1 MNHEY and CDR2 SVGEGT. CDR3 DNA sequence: TGTGCCAGCAGTTACAGAAACAGGGGATACCAAGAGACCCAGTACTTC. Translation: CASSYRNRGYQETQYF.

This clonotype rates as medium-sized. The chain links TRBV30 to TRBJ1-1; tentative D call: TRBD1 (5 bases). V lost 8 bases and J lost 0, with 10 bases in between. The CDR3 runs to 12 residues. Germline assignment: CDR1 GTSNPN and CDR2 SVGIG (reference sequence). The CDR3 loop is CAGTRVNTEAFF. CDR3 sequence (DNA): TGTGCCGGTACCAGGGTGAACACTGAAGCTTTCTTT.

CDR3 bases: TGTGCCAGCAGCGATATAGGGTCTGAGCAGTTCTTC. It is translated as CASSDIGSEQFF. The chain employs TRBV7-9 and TRBJ2-1; D gene unclear. Germline-derived CDR1 and CDR2 are SEHNR and FQNEAQ (reference sequence). V lost 5 bases, J lost 9 bases, and 11 bases lay in between. This CDR3 is built from 12 residues.

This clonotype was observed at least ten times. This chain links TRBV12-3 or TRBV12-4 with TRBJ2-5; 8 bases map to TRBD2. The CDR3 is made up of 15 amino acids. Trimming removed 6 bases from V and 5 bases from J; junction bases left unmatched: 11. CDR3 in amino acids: CASRGRTAGDETQYF. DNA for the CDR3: TGTGCCAGCAGAGGGAGGACAGCGGGAGATGAGACCCAGTACTTC.

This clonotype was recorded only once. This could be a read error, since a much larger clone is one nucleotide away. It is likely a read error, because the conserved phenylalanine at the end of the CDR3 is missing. CDR3 bases: TGTGCCAGCAGTCTAGGGACCCTCAAGCAGTTCTCC. Protein: CASSLGTLKQFS. The chain has TRBV12-3 or TRBV12-4 and TRBJ2-1, with D perhaps given as TRBD1 or TRBD2 (5 bases each). V shed 5 bases and J shed 11 bases, with 13 bases lying between them. The CDR3 loop spans 12 amino acids.

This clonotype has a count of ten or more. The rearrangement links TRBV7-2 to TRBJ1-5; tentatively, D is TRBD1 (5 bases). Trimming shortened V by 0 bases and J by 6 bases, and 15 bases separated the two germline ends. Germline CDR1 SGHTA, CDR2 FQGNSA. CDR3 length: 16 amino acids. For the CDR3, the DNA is TGTGCCAGCAGCTTAGCCCCTCTGGGGACTGTTCAGCCCCAGCATTTT. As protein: CASSLAPLGTVQPQHF.